This T cell receptor (beta chain) was observed in a study of PD-1 blockade in classical Hodgkin lymphoma (TCRdb year 2020). A note on the overall study: Nivolumab dosing was 3 mg/kg intravenously every 2 weeks, continuing until either disease progression or unacceptable toxicity. The study used CyTOF and TCR beta sequencing to define a peripheral blood immune signature of response to PD-1 blockade in classical Hodgkin lymphoma. The research as a whole found: Trial patients with a complete response had baseline diversity similar to that of newly diagnosed patients, while partial responders and progressors had significantly lower diversity. By C4D1, a significant rise was seen in CD4+ TCR diversity but not in CD8+ TCR diversity (p=0.0027 vs p=0.16), and the rise was most apparent among complete responders (p=0.02). Baseline TCR diversity was reported to be lower in newly diagnosed patients than in healthy donors, and even lower in relapsed/refractory patients. The study covered only a single clinical trial cohort, and the causes of the repertoire differences, possibly disease activity or prior therapy, were still not defined. Diversity was lower in patients who began nivolumab less than 1 year after ASCT, so these patients were left out of later analyses to avoid confounding by immune reconstitution.

The Qiagen DNeasy kit was used to extract genomic DNA from unsorted PBMCs and from the negatively selected CD4+ and CD8+ fractions. TCR beta CDR3 regions were amplified by immunoSEQ multiplex PCR using primers annealing to V and J segments. Amplification bias was minimized using a synthetic immune receptor repertoire, and residual bias was removed computationally after sequencing. The authors' analysis ran thus. Custom Python scripts were used to quantify repertoire diversity as the Shannon entropy index. Unsorted, CD4+ and CD8+ repertoires were examined separately, except in combined analyses, for which CD4+ and CD8+ sequences were merged in silico. A clone counted as expanded when the clone's frequency after treatment rose at least 2-fold relative to C1D1, and clones undetected at baseline were given a pseudocount of 0.5. Clones with 0 or 1 copy at C1D1 were defined as singleton clones, while clones with 2 or more copies were defined as non-singleton clones. Clones expanded in unsorted samples were labelled as CD4+, CD8+ or unknown by matching protein sequences in sorted samples from the same patient. Wilcoxon tests on paired samples were used to test diversity changes from C1D1 to C4D1. TCRdb took this table from immuneACCESS and kept in-frame rearrangements with V and J called. Such tables lack part of the clones; where checked against another copy, unresolved V genes explain under half of the gap, and the rest is unexplained. That table is the source of V, J and clone size, and D and trimming were worked out from the DNA. This sample holds 60,000 to 75,000 clones; 90% were observed only once. The ten largest clones represent roughly a tenth of the sample.

Relative to germline, V is missing 5 bases and J is missing 11 bases, with 12 bases of the junction outside any gene match. Counted from cysteine to phenylalanine, this CDR3 has 15 amino acids. Just the 45-base CDR3 DNA is kept, in frame starting at base 1. The germline V gene supplies CDR1 SNHLY and CDR2 FYNNEI. Compared with the rest of its sample, this clone is medium-sized (0.01 to 0.1%). Its recognized antigen is unknown. Per-base qualities were not stored, and no clone one base away is much larger. This specimen's time point label, interpreted: cycle 1 day 1 (C1D1), immediately before nivolumab initiation. Relapse after autologous stem cell transplantation had occurred in all trial patients, and cohorts A, B and C were distinguished by prior brentuximab vedotin exposure. The trial cohort included 45 to 65 patients with relapsed/refractory classical Hodgkin lymphoma, and each patient had a best overall response of complete response, partial response or progressive disease. Single-agent nivolumab was administered to trial patients in the multi-cohort phase II CheckMate 205 trial. An independent review committee assessed best overall response using the 2007 International Working Group response criteria. Trial PBMCs were obtained immediately prior to nivolumab initiation (C1D1) and on therapy at cycle 2 day 1 and cycle 4 day 1. After peripheral blood was drawn into 8 mL Vacutainer Cell Preparation Tubes, PBMCs were isolated by centrifugation and then cryopreserved.

This clonotype was obtained from a human donor with classical Hodgkin lymphoma. The material sequenced was peripheral blood mononuclear cells (PBMCs), taken at baseline. The rearranged chain carries TRBV2 and TRBJ1-1; TRBD1 matches 12 bases in the middle. The CDR3 protein: CASSWDRGPPVTAFF. In nucleotides, the sequence is TGTGCCAGCAGTTGGGACAGGGGGCCGCCGGTGACGGCTTTCTTT.